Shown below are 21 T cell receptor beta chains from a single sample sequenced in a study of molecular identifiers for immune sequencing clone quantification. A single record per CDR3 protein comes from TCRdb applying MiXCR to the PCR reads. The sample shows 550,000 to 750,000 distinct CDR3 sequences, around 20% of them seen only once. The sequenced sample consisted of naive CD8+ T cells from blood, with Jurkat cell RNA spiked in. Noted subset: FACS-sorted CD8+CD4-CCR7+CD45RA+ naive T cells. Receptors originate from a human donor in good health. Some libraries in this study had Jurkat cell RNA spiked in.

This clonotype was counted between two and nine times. Written as DNA, the CDR3 is TGTGCCACTTCGACTAGGTCCACCGGGGAGCTGTTTTTT. Residues: CATSTRSTGELFF. The V gene is TRBV6-5, the J gene TRBJ2-2; D may be TRBD2 (6 bases). CDR1 is MNHEY, CDR2 SVGAGI, per germline. V was trimmed by 10 bases and J by 4 bases, leaving 13 bases between them. The CDR3 totals 13 residues.

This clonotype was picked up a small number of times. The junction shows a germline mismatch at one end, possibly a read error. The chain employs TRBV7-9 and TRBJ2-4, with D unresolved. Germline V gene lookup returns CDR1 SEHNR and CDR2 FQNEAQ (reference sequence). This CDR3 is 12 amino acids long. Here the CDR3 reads CAGSLYLNIQYF. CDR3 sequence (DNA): TGTGCCGGCAGCTTATATCTGAACATTCAGTACTTC.

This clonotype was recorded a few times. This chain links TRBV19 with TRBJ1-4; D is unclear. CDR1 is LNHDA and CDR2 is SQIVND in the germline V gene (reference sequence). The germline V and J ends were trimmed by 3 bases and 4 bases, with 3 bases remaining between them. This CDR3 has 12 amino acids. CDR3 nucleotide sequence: TGTGCCAGTAGTATCGGTAATGAAAAACTGTTTTTT. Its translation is CASSIGNEKLFF. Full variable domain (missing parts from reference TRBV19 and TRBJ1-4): DGGITQSPKYLFRKEGQNVTLSCEQNLNHDAMYWYRQDPGQGLRLIYYSQIVNDFQKGDIAEGYSVSREKKESFPLTVTSAQKNPTAFYLCASSIGNEKLFFGSGTQLSVL.

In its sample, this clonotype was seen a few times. The CDR3 nucleotides are TGTGCCAGCAGCCAATTCAGGGACAGGGGCCGATCTGGAAACACCATATATTTT. Translating it yields CASSQFRDRGRSGNTIYF. The rearrangement links TRBV3-1 to TRBJ1-3, with 10 bases fitting TRBD1. Germline CDR1 is LGHDT and CDR2 is YNNKEL (reference sequence). Trimming cost V 2 bases and J 1 base; bases outside gene matches: 8. The CDR3 has 18 residues.

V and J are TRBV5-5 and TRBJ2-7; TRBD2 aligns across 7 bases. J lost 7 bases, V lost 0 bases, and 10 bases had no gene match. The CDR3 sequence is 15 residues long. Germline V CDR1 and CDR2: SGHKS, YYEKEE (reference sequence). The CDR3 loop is CASSLAYLGRAEQYF. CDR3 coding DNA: TGTGCCAGCAGCTTGGCCTATCTTGGGAGGGCTGAGCAGTACTTC.

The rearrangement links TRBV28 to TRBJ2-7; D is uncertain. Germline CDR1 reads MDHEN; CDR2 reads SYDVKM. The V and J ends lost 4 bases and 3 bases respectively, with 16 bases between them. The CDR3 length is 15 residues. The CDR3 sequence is CASSWASDGFYEQYF. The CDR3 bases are TGTGCCAGCAGTTGGGCCTCCGACGGATTCTACGAGCAGTACTTC.

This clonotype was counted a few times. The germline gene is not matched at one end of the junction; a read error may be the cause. The CDR3 DNA reads TGTGCCGGCAGCTTAGGCCCATCCTACGAGCAGTACTTC. Encoded protein: CAGSLGPSYEQYF. The rearrangement uses TRBV7-2 and TRBJ2-7; D gene uncertain. CDR3 length equals 13 residues. Germline-derived CDR1 and CDR2 are SGHTA and FQGNSA.

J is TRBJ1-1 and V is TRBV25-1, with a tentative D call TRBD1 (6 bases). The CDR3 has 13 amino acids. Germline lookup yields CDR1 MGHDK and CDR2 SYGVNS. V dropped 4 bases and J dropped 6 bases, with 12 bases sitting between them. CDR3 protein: CASSGGANAEAFF. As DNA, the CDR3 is TGTGCCAGCAGTGGGGGGGCAAATGCTGAAGCTTTCTTT.

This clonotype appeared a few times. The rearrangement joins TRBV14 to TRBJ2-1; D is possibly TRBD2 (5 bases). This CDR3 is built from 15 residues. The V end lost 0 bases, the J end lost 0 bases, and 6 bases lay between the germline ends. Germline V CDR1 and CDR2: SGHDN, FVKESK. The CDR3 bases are TGTGCCAGCAGCCAAGACGGGGACTCCTACAATGAGCAGTTCTTC. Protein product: CASSQDGDSYNEQFF.

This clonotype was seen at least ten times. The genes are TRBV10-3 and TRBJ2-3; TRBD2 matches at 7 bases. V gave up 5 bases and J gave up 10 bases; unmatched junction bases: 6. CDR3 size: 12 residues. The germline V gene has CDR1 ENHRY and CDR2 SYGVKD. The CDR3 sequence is CAISPLSGSQYF. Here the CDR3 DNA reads TGTGCCATCAGTCCCCTTAGCGGGTCGCAGTATTTT.

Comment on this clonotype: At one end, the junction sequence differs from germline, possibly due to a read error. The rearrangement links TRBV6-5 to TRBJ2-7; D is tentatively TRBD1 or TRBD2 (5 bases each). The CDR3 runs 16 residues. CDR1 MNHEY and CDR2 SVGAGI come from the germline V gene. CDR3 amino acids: CASGYSSGTHTYEQYF. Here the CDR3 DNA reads TGTGCCAGCGGTTATTCCTCCGGGACCCACACCTACGAGCAGTACTTC.

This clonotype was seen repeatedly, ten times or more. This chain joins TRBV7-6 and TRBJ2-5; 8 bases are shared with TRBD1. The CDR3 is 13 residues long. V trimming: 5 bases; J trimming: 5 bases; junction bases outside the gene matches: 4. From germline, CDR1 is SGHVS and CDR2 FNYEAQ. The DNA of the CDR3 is TGTGCCAGCAGCGCAGGGGGCTGGGAGACCCAGTACTTC. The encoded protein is CASSAGGWETQYF.

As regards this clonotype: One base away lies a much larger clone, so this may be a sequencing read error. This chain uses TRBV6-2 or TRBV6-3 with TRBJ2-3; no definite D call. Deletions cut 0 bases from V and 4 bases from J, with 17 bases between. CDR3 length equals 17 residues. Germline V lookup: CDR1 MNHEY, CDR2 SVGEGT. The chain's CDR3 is CASSYSIPLGDADTQYF. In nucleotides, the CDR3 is TGTGCCAGCAGTTACTCGATCCCATTGGGCGATGCAGATACGCAGTATTTT.

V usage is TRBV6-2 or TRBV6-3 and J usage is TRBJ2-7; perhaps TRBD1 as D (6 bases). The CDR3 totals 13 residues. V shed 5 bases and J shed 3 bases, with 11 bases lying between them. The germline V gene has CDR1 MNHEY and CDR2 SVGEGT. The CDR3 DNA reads TGTGCCAGCAGTCGACAGGCTTACTACGAGCAGTACTTC. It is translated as CASSRQAYYEQYF.

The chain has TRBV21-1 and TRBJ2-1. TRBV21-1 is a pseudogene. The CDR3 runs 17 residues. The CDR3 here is CAGSKALRGRSYNEQFF. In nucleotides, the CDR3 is TGTGCCGGCAGCAAAGCCCTGCGCGGACGCTCCTACAATGAGCAGTTCTTC.

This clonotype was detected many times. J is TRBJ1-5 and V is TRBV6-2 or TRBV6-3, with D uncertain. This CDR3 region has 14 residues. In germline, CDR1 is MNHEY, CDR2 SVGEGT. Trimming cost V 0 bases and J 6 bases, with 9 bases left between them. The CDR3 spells CASSYSMVPQPQHF. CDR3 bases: TGTGCCAGCAGTTACTCGATGGTCCCTCAGCCCCAGCATTTT.

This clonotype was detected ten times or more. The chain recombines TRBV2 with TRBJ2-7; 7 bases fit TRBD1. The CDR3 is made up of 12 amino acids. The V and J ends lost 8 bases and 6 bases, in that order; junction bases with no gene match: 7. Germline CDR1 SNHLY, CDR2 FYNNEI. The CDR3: CASVRGRFEQYF. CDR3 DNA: TGTGCCAGCGTGAGGGGGCGCTTCGAGCAGTACTTC.

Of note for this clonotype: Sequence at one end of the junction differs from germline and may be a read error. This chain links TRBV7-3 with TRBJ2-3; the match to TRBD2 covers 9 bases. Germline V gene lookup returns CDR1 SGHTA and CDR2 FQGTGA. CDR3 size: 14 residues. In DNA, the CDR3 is TGTGCCAGCAGCTTACTAGCGGGATCAGATACGCAGTGTTTT. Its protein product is CASSLLAGSDTQCF. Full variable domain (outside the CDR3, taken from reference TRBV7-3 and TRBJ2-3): GAGVSQTPSNKVTEKGKYVELRCDPISGHTALYWYRQSLGQGPEFLIYFQGTGAADDSGLPNDRFFAVRPEGSVSTLKIQRTERGDSAVYLCASSLLAGSDTQCFGPGTRLTVL.

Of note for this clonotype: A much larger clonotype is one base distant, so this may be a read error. The CDR3 reads CAWEGSPSADTQYF. CDR3 DNA: TGTGCCTGGGAGGGATCTCCTAGCGCAGATACGCAGTATTTT. The rearrangement uses TRBV30 and TRBJ2-3; possible D gene TRBD2, 6 bases. The CDR3 is made up of 14 amino acids. The V end was cut by 5 bases, the J end by 4 bases, with 16 bases between. CDR1 is GTSNPN, CDR2 SVGIG, per germline (reference sequence).

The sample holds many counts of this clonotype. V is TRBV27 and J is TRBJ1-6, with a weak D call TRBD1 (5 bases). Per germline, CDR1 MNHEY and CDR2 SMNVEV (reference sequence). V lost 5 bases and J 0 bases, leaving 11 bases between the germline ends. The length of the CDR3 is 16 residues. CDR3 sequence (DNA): TGTGCCAGCAGTAAGACAGTGAGCTCCTATAATTCACCCCTCCACTTT. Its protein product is CASSKTVSSYNSPLHF.

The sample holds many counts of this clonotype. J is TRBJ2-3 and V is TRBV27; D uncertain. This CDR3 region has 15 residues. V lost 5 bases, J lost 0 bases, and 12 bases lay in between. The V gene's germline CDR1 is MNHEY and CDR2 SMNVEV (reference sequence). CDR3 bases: TGTGCCAGCAGTCTCCCGTACTCAAGCACAGATACGCAGTATTTT. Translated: CASSLPYSSTDTQYF.